This record covers a single T cell receptor beta chain. These data are taken from a study of T-cell memory formation after mild COVID-19. Via MiXCR, TCRdb re-called the 5' RACE reads, giving one row per CDR3 protein. The sample shows around 370,000 distinct CDR3 sequences, under 25% of them seen only once. From germline, CDR1 is MNHEY and CDR2 SMNVEV (reference sequence). This CDR3 is 14 amino acids long. Losses at the gene ends were 8 bases for V and 0 bases for J; bases not matched to a gene: 3. The chain couples TRBV27 to TRBJ1-1, with 10 positions matching TRBD1. The TCR sequence derives from an adult woman who had mild COVID-19 (a few samples of this study predate the infection). Cell type and time point are not known. Sequencing input: PBMCs or a T cell subset sorted from them (not recorded which). For the CDR3, the DNA is TGTGCCAGCGGGACAGGGGATATGAACACTGAAGCTTTCTTT. This gives the protein CASGTGDMNTEAFF.